Listed below are T cell receptor beta chains from one sample, sequenced in a study of blood T cell repertoires in COVID-19. The method was immunoSEQ multiplex PCR; TCRdb's version includes in-frame clones alone and lacks a portion of them. The data show roughly 56,000 clones, 85% to 95% seen once. Specimen: peripheral blood. Source of these receptors: a man in his forties or fifties with active COVID-19. The conserved cysteine and the conserved F or W are not part of the CDR3 here.

v_gene: TRBV4-1
CDR3aa: ASRHEGAGYT

v_gene: TRBV5-8
CDR3aa: ASSQGTLSQDTQY

v_gene: TRBV7-9
CDR3aa: ASSRLGQGFYEQY

v_gene: TRBV28
CDR3aa: ASSEGGSYEQY

v_gene: TRBV4-1
CDR3aa: ASSHASSSYEQY

v_gene: TRBV19
CDR3aa: ASSIQAVSSPLH

v_gene: TRBV5-1
CDR3aa: ASSLVSRGVGSYEQY

v_gene: TRBV4-2
CDR3aa: ASSQRSAGQGTGNTIY

v_gene: TRBV28
CDR3aa: ASSLGGRGLRNEQF

v_gene: TRBV7-2
CDR3aa: ASSWTSGISYEQY

v_gene: TRBV9
CDR3aa: ASSGGGTGITDTQY

v_gene: TRBV28
CDR3aa: ASSGPGQNTEAF

v_gene: TRBV7-2
CDR3aa: ASSTLGSSYNEQF

v_gene: TRBV5-1
CDR3aa: ASTPGQPQETQY

v_gene: TRBV27
CDR3aa: ASMYSGGYEQY

v_gene: TRBV5-1
CDR3aa: ASSLTPLGGVSYNEQF

v_gene: TRBV28
CDR3aa: ASSLADTNYGYT

v_gene: TRBV19
CDR3aa: ASSITGDNQPQH

v_gene: TRBV5-4
CDR3aa: ASSLAYTGPETQY

v_gene: TRBV9
CDR3aa: ASSVAQRGATDTQY

v_gene: TRBV29-1
CDR3aa: SEIRTGLTDTQY

v_gene: TRBV28
CDR3aa: ASRGQGNYGYT

v_gene: TRBV19
CDR3aa: ASSHLGQPNEKLF

v_gene: TRBV18
CDR3aa: ASSPREGREKLF

v_gene: TRBV4-2
CDR3aa: ASSQAGLAGVKNTQY

v_gene: TRBV5-1
CDR3aa: ASSLNLVDTGELF

v_gene: TRBV7-2
CDR3aa: ASSVDSASNTGELF

v_gene: TRBV3-1/TRBV3-2
CDR3aa: ASSRDREVFYNSPLH

v_gene: TRBV6-2/TRBV6-3
CDR3aa: ASSLQGAANEQF

v_gene: TRBV11-3
CDR3aa: ASSLVAGAPYNEQF

v_gene: TRBV5-1
CDR3aa: ASSRGPQGASTGELF

v_gene: TRBV10-3
CDR3aa: AIRPGLAGTDTQY